What follows are 29 T cell receptor beta chains derived from one specimen sequenced in a study of cytomegalovirus exposure and HLA in healthy donors. The PCR ran on 60 Vbeta and 13 Jbeta primers. Sequenced by immunoSEQ multiplex PCR; TCRdb stores in-frame clones only, minus some. The data contain about 57,000 clones, roughly 84% of them seen just once; the ten biggest clones take up roughly 4.5%. Sequenced sample: PBMCs. These receptors were obtained from a young man in good health and CMV-seronegative.

J is TRBJ2-7 and V is TRBV7-2; TRBD2 aligns across 7 bases. V shed 2 bases and J 3 bases; nucleotides not matched to a gene: 10. The CDR3 covers 16 residues. CDR1 is SGHTA and CDR2 is FQGNSA in the germline V gene. CDR3 residues: CASSLSLASSNYEQYF. In nucleotides, the CDR3 is TGTGCCAGCAGCTTATCACTAGCGTCCTCCAACTACGAGCAGTACTTC.

The chain links TRBV4-1 to TRBJ2-1; D call uncertain. Germline V gene sequence: CDR1 MGHRA, CDR2 YSYEKL. This CDR3 is 17 amino acids long. V was shortened by 0 bases and J by 3 bases, with 15 bases between the two germline ends. The CDR3 DNA reads TGCGCCAGCAGCCAAGATAGCCCTAGATCGTTCTACAATGAGCAGTTCTTC. Protein: CASSQDSPRSFYNEQFF.

The V call is TRBV7-9, the J call TRBJ2-7, with D possibly TRBD1 on 6 matching bases. The CDR3 has 16 amino acids. The V gene lost 4 bases and the J gene lost 5 bases, with 21 bases spanning the gap. From germline, CDR1 is SEHNR and CDR2 FQNEAQ (reference sequence). The CDR3 sequence: CASSSPTDRIGNEQYF. DNA of the CDR3: TGTGCCAGCAGCTCACCTACCGACAGGATTGGAAACGAGCAGTACTTC.

This chain links TRBV11-1 with TRBJ1-2; maybe TRBD1 (5 bases). The CDR3 has 12 amino acids. Per the germline V gene, CDR1 is SGHAT and CDR2 is FQDESV (reference sequence). V dropped 5 bases and J dropped 8 bases, with 12 bases sitting between them. The CDR3 DNA is TGTGCCAGCAGCCGGGACTTATACGGCTACACCTTC. This sequence encodes CASSRDLYGYTF.

The chain recombines TRBV19 with TRBJ1-5, with TRBD1 as a possible D gene (6 bases). V lost 6 bases and J lost 4, with 16 bases in between. Germline CDR1 and CDR2: LNHDA and SQIVND (reference sequence). The CDR3 sequence is 15 residues long. CDR3: CASRDSVRGNQPQHF. CDR3 sequence (DNA): TGTGCCAGTAGGGACAGTGTCCGAGGGAATCAGCCCCAGCATTTT.

The J gene is TRBJ1-2, the V gene TRBV28; D may be TRBD1 (5 bases). Germline V gene lookup returns CDR1 MDHEN and CDR2 SYDVKM. This CDR3 has 13 amino acids. With 2 bases removed from V and 5 bases from J, the gap between germline ends came to 9 bases. DNA for the CDR3: TGTGCCAGCAGTTTAGCGGGGGTTTATGGCTACACCTTC. This gives the protein CASSLAGVYGYTF.

The table lists this clone with a few counts. The J gene is TRBJ1-1, the V gene TRBV7-9, with 8 bases identical to TRBD1. CDR1 and CDR2 (germline): SEHNR, FQNEAQ (reference sequence). This CDR3 spans 14 amino acids. V was pared by 4 bases and J by 1 base, with 2 bases of the junction left unmatched. CDR3 sequence reads: CASSSGQGNTEAFF. The CDR3 coding sequence is TGTGCCAGCAGCTCTGGACAGGGGAACACTGAAGCTTTCTTT.

The J gene is TRBJ1-2, the V gene TRBV5-4; 7 bases agree with TRBD1. Germline-derived CDR1 and CDR2 are SGHNT and YYREEE (reference sequence). The CDR3 is 14 amino acids. The J segment lost 2 bases and the V segment lost 3 bases, leaving 4 bases of the junction unmatched. CDR3 nucleotide sequence: TGTGCCAGCAGCTCGCCGGGACAGAACTATGGCTACACCTTC. Encoded protein: CASSSPGQNYGYTF.

The V call is TRBV5-1, the J call TRBJ1-1; D uncertain. Trimming shortened V by 0 bases and J by 2 bases, and 8 bases separated the two germline ends. The V gene's germline CDR1 is SGHRS and CDR2 YFSETQ. The CDR3 extends over 14 amino acids. CDR3 in amino acids: CASSLGLTNTEAFF. In DNA, the CDR3 is TGCGCCAGCAGCTTGGGCCTTACAAACACTGAAGCTTTCTTT.

Details on this clone: Its ends do not fully match the called genes, so a read error is possible. The same CDR3 arises from other DNA sequences in this sample as well. This chain links TRBV2 with TRBJ1-5; tentative D call: TRBD1 (5 bases). The CDR3 is made up of 13 amino acids. Germline V gene data show CDR1 as SNHLY and CDR2 as FYNNEI. In DNA, the CDR3 is TGTGCCAGCAGTATACAGGTGACTCAGCCCCAACATTTT. Translation: CASSIQVTQPQHF.

J is TRBJ2-3 and V is TRBV5-4, with 9 bases identical to TRBD2. Trimming cost V 3 bases and J 2 bases; bases outside gene matches: 4. Looked up from germline, CDR1 is SGHNT and CDR2 is YYREEE (reference sequence). The CDR3 covers 15 residues. The CDR3 DNA is TGTGCCAGCAGCTCACAGCGGGAGGCCACAGATACGCAGTATTTT. This sequence encodes CASSSQREATDTQYF.

The chain couples TRBV5-6 to TRBJ1-1, with 7 bases aligning to TRBD1. The CDR3 contains 15 residues. The germline V gene has CDR1 SGHDT and CDR2 YYEEEE. V lost 4 bases, J lost 5 bases, and 11 bases stayed unmatched. The CDR3 sequence is CASSPLGTVGTEAFF. The CDR3 nucleotides are TGTGCCAGCAGCCCTCTGGGGACAGTGGGGACTGAAGCTTTCTTT.

This sequence joins TRBV4-3 and TRBJ2-7, with TRBD2 as a possible D gene (6 bases). The CDR3 is made up of 15 amino acids. The ends were cut back, 1 base at V and 2 bases at J, with 12 bases in the middle. Looked up from germline, CDR1 is LGHNA and CDR2 is YSLEER. Here the CDR3 DNA reads TGCGCCAGCAGCCAAGCGGAGGGGATAACCTACGAGCAGTACTTC. It encodes CASSQAEGITYEQYF.

The chain combines TRBV5-1 with TRBJ1-2, with TRBD1 identical over 10 bases. This CDR3 has 15 residues. With 4 bases clipped from V and 8 bases from J, the junction kept 11 bases outside the gene matches. The germline gives CDR1 SGHRS, CDR2 YFSETQ. In nucleotides, the CDR3 is TGCGCCAGCAGCCTCCGGACAGGGGGGGGCGTAGGCTACACCTTC. Translation: CASSLRTGGGVGYTF.

This rearrangement joins TRBV30 to TRBJ1-1; D may be TRBD1 (5 bases). CDR1 is GTSNPN, CDR2 SVGIG, per germline (reference sequence). The V gene lost 8 bases and the J gene lost 1 base, with 14 bases spanning the gap. CDR3 length equals 13 residues. The DNA of the CDR3 is TGTGCCGGACGGGTGACAGAGAACACTGAAGCTTTCTTT. Amino acid sequence: CAGRVTENTEAFF.

This sequence joins TRBV4-3 and TRBJ2-7, with 8 bases lining up with TRBD2. There are 13 residues in the CDR3. CDR1 is LGHNA and CDR2 is YSLEER in the germline V gene. Trimming removed 2 bases from V and 12 bases from J; junction bases left unmatched: 9. The CDR3 bases are TGCGCCAGCAGCCAAAACACCGGGACTAGGCCGTACTTC. Amino acids: CASSQNTGTRPYF.

The sample holds a few counts of this clone. The chain is built from TRBV11-3 and TRBJ2-1; TRBD1 agrees at 9 bases. V was clipped by 4 bases and J by 0 bases; unmatched bases: 4. This CDR3 is built from 16 residues. The germline CDR1 and CDR2 sequences are SGHNT and YENEEA. CDR3 amino acids: CASSSRQGGSYNEQFF. The CDR3 coding sequence is TGTGCCAGCAGCTCCCGACAGGGGGGCTCCTACAATGAGCAGTTCTTC.

The J gene is TRBJ2-2, the V gene TRBV15; TRBD2 aligns across 7 bases. The CDR3 is made up of 16 amino acids. Looked up from germline, CDR1 is LNHNV and CDR2 is YYDKDF (reference sequence). The V gene end was trimmed by 1 base and the J gene end by 0 bases; junction bases not matched to a gene: 2. In DNA form, the CDR3 reads TGTGCCACCAGCAGAGTACGGGAGGCGAACACCGGGGAGCTGTTTTTT. The encoded protein is CATSRVREANTGELFF.

The rearrangement joins TRBV6-5 to TRBJ1-6; maybe TRBD1 (6 bases). Germline V lookup: CDR1 MNHEY, CDR2 SVGAGI. The CDR3 covers 14 residues. V shed 8 bases and J shed 9 bases, with 17 bases lying between them. CDR3 protein: CASGGGGAASPLHF. CDR3 coding DNA: TGTGCCAGCGGGGGTGGGGGGGCTGCTTCACCCCTCCACTTT.

The genes are TRBV7-8 and TRBJ2-4, with 9 nucleotides matching TRBD2. Trimming took 1 base from V and 4 from J; bases not matched to a gene: 8. Germline lookup yields CDR1 SGHVS and CDR2 FQNEAQ. The CDR3 extends over 17 amino acids. CDR3: CASSLERAGGPKNIQYF. CDR3 bases: TGTGCCAGCAGCTTAGAGCGGGCGGGGGGGCCTAAAAACATTCAGTACTTC. The whole variable domain, remainder taken from reference TRBV7-8 and TRBJ2-4, is GAGVSQSPRYKVAKRGQDVALRCDPISGHVSLFWYQQALGQGPEFLTYFQNEAQLDKSGLPSDRFFAERPEGSVSTLKIQRTQQEDSAVYLCASSLERAGGPKNIQYFGAGTRLSVL.

The rearrangement links TRBV18 to TRBJ2-7, with D possibly being TRBD1 (6 bases). CDR1 and CDR2 (germline): KGHSH, LQKENI. V lost 6 bases and J 5 bases, leaving 17 bases between the germline ends. The CDR3 has 14 residues. The CDR3 loop is CASSPTGFLDEQYF. The DNA for the CDR3 is TGTGCCAGCTCCCCTACAGGGTTCCTGGACGAGCAGTACTTC.

The CDR3 DNA reads TGCAGCGTTGGCCGCCTAGGGGGCGCCGGCTATGGCTACACCTTC. Protein sequence: CSVGRLGGAGYGYTF. This chain joins TRBV29-1 and TRBJ1-2, with 7 bases lining up with TRBD1. Trimming cost V 4 bases and J 4 bases; bases outside gene matches: 12. Germline-derived CDR1 and CDR2 are SQVTM and ANQGSEA. The CDR3 spans 15 residues.

The chain has TRBV7-2 and TRBJ2-3, with 7 nucleotides matching TRBD2. CDR3 size: 16 residues. The J segment lost 5 bases and the V segment lost 8 bases, leaving 16 bases of the junction unmatched. Germline lookup yields CDR1 SGHTA and CDR2 FQGNSA. The CDR3 bases are TGTGCCAGCGGGCGACTTGGGGGGGTTCTAGGAGATACGCAGTATTTT. It translates to CASGRLGGVLGDTQYF.

The V call is TRBV10-2, the J call TRBJ2-3; 11 positions agree with TRBD2. The CDR3 has 15 amino acids. Trimming took 0 bases from V and 7 from J; bases not matched to a gene: 3. From germline, CDR1 is WSHSY and CDR2 SAAADI. This CDR3 reads CASSESLAGGHTQYF. The CDR3 region has the DNA TGCGCCAGCAGTGAGTCCCTAGCGGGAGGTCATACGCAGTATTTT.

This clone was observed a few times. This sequence joins TRBV4-3 and TRBJ1-3; no clear D gene. Germline lookup yields CDR1 LGHNA and CDR2 YSLEER. The ends were cut back, 0 bases at V and 0 bases at J, with 9 bases in the middle. CDR3 length: 16 amino acids. The CDR3 DNA sequence: TGCGCCAGCAGCCAAGATATCGGGAGCTCTGGAAACACCATATATTTT. It translates to CASSQDIGSSGNTIYF.

The gene calls are TRBV11-2 and TRBJ1-6, with 11 bases aligning to TRBD1. V lost 5 bases and J lost 9; bases outside the gene matches: 6. Looked up from germline, CDR1 is SGHAT and CDR2 is FQNNGV. The CDR3 is 15 residues long. The CDR3 loop reads CASSLGQGASSPLHF. The CDR3 coding sequence is TGTGCCAGCAGCCTAGGACAGGGGGCGAGTTCACCCCTCCACTTT.

This clone is a singleton in its sample. The chain is built from TRBV6-5 and TRBJ1-2; TRBD1 agrees at 7 bases. CDR1 MNHEY and CDR2 SVGAGI come from the germline V gene. V dropped 0 bases and J dropped 4; count of bases not matched to a gene: 5. The length of the CDR3 is 15 residues. The CDR3 loop is CASSYSRGQPYGYTF. The CDR3 DNA reads as TGTGCCAGCAGTTACTCGAGGGGACAGCCCTATGGCTACACCTTC.

The chain recombines TRBV6-5 with TRBJ2-1; TRBD1 matches 8 bases. CDR1 and CDR2 from the germline V gene are MNHEY and SVGAGI. V shed 6 bases and J 9 bases; nucleotides not matched to a gene: 10. The CDR3 contains 14 residues. CDR3 bases: TGTGCCAGCAGACCCGACAGGGGCGGCGGTGAGCAGTTCTTC. Residues: CASRPDRGGGEQFF.

This chain connects TRBV25-1 to TRBJ2-2, with 8 nucleotides matching TRBD2. The germline V gene encodes CDR1 MGHDK and CDR2 SYGVNS. The V gene end was trimmed by 6 bases and the J gene end by 2 bases; junction bases not matched to a gene: 8. The CDR3 spans 16 residues. The CDR3 here is CASSPWAGGNTGELFF. CDR3 in DNA: TGTGCCAGCAGCCCCTGGGCGGGGGGCAACACCGGGGAGCTGTTTTTT.